This entry concerns a single T cell receptor (beta chain). Its antigen remains unidentified. This table comes from immunoSEQ multiplex PCR, and its TCRdb copy is limited to in-frame clones, with some not included. The sample lists about 2 million clones, over 85% occurring once. CD45RO-negative CD8 cells positively selected for CCR7 made up the naive population, which excluded terminally differentiated effector memory CD45RA+ cells. The data belong to a study of shared clonotypes between healthy human individuals. The V gene lost 3 bases and the J gene lost 1 base, with 12 bases spanning the gap. The germline V gene has CDR1 KGHSH and CDR2 LQKENI. The CDR3 extends over 16 amino acids. Findings and limits, study-wide: The study found approximately 5% of naive CD4 clonotypes shared across a handful of donors.

The chain recombines TRBV18 with TRBJ2-2; possible D gene TRBD1, 5 bases. The clonotype was recovered from a man younger than 35 in good health. The sequenced sample consisted of naive CD8+ T cells sorted from blood. The CDR3 is CASSPQGWVNTGELFF. For the CDR3, the DNA is TGTGCCAGCTCACCCCAGGGTTGGGTGAACACCGGGGAGCTGTTTTTT. The whole variable domain, filled in from reference TRBV18 and TRBJ2-2, reads NAGVMQNPRHLVRRRGQEARLRCSPMKGHSHVYWYRQLPEEGLKFMVYLQKENIIDESGMPKERFSAEFPKEGPSILRIQQVVRGDSAAYFCASSPQGWVNTGELFFGEGSRLTVL.